This TCR beta chain was captured by sequencing in a study of CD8 T cells in Susac syndrome. Study-wide background: There were Susac syndrome patients who were therapy-naive at blood draw, others on corticosteroids, and others on intravenous immunoglobulin alone.

Comments on this clonotype: Its matching antigen is unknown.

Sequencing of TCR beta was performed on blood CD8+ and CD4+ T cells. TEMRA cells underwent FACS enrichment and CD8+ and CD4+ T cells underwent negative isolation. Germline assignment: CDR1 MNHEY and CDR2 SVGAGI. V shed 6 bases, J shed 4 bases, and the junction held 3 bases outside the gene matches. This CDR3 contains 13 residues. Study findings and constraints: The authors found no clonal expansion in Susac syndrome CD4+ T cell repertoires.

Random hexamers were used to reverse transcribe about 0.45 to 1 ug of RNA. MiXCR, run by TCRdb on the immunoSEQ multiplex PCR reads, gives a single entry per CDR3 protein. The table has about 150,000 distinct CDR3 sequences, approximately 94% seen once; the top ten hold around 0.12%. V gene TRBV6-5 combines with J gene TRBJ2-5, with 9 positions matching TRBD2. This TCR came from a human donor with Susac syndrome. The material sequenced was CD4+ T cells from PBMCs. CDR3 DNA: TGTGCCAGCAGCCATAGCGGGAGAGAGACCCAGTACTTC. It is translated as CASSHSGRETQYF.